The 3 T cell receptor beta chains listed next were all sequenced from one sample in a study of T cells expressing NK-cell markers. TCRdb re-called the 5' RACE reads and gives one entry per CDR3 protein, without DNA. This sample's clone table lists over 350,000 distinct CDR3 sequences. Sequenced: blood T cells: a sorted CD56 or NKG2C T cell subset, CD4+ or CD8+ T cells, or bulk PBMC T cells (not recorded which). These TCRs come from a woman between 50 and 59 years old in good health.

V and J are TRBV6-5 and TRBJ2-2; TCRdb's D gene call, TRBD1, goes unchecked for lack of DNA. The CDR3 contains 17 residues. Germline CDR1 and CDR2: MNHEY and SVGAGI. The CDR3 here is CASSYTRDATNTGELFF.

This chain uses TRBV6-6 with TRBJ2-2. This CDR3 contains 13 residues. The germline CDR1 and CDR2 sequences are MNHNY and SVGAGI (reference sequence). The CDR3 loop is CASLLASTGELFF.

The CDR3 loop reads CSARVVEYEQFF. V usage is TRBV20-1 and J usage is TRBJ2-1. This CDR3 contains 12 residues. Germline CDR1 DFQATT, CDR2 SNEGSKA (reference sequence).